Below are 29 T cell receptor beta chains sequenced from a single sample in a study of T cells after yellow fever vaccination. TCRdb reprocessed the 5' RACE reads via MiXCR and lists one record per CDR3 protein. Of a few hundred thousand distinct CDR3 sequences listed, about a sixth are singletons. Specimen: PBMCs, collected 4 to 6 days after the first yellow fever vaccination. The source of these receptors is a young man who received the YFV17D yellow fever vaccine.

This clonotype was seen a few times. The chain links TRBV4-1 to TRBJ2-5; tentatively, D is TRBD1 (5 bases). The CDR3 has 16 residues. V lost 1 base and J 3 bases, leaving 15 bases between the germline ends. Germline V gene lookup returns CDR1 MGHRA and CDR2 YSYEKL. CDR3 loop: CASSQVWEIGEETQYF. CDR3 bases: TGCGCCAGCAGCCAAGTTTGGGAAATAGGGGAAGAGACCCAGTACTTC.

The rearrangement links TRBV7-3 to TRBJ1-6; the match to TRBD1 covers 7 bases. With 4 bases clipped from V and 7 bases from J, the junction kept 7 bases outside the gene matches. The CDR3 totals 15 residues. The germline V gene has CDR1 SGHTA and CDR2 FQGTGA. The CDR3 spells CASSWTGAPNSPLHF. CDR3 bases: TGTGCCAGCAGCTGGACAGGAGCCCCAAATTCACCCCTCCACTTT. Full variable domain (rest looked up from reference TRBV7-3 and TRBJ1-6): GAGVSQTPSNKVTEKGKYVELRCDPISGHTALYWYRQSLGQGPEFLIYFQGTGAADDSGLPNDRFFAVRPEGSVSTLKIQRTERGDSAVYLCASSWTGAPNSPLHFGNGTRLTVT.

The chain combines TRBV7-2 with TRBJ2-5; a weak D match, TRBD1 (6 bases). Trimming removed 5 bases from V and 2 bases from J, with 12 bases in between. The CDR3 runs 14 residues. Germline assignment: CDR1 SGHTA and CDR2 FQGNSA. For the CDR3, the DNA is TGTGCCAGCAGCCCCGACAGGAGTCAAGAGACCCAGTACTTC. Translating gives CASSPDRSQETQYF.

At least ten counts were recorded for this clonotype. The CDR3 sequence: CASSFKDRPFGNQPQHF. The CDR3 nucleotides read TGTGCCAGCAGCTTCAAAGACAGGCCCTTCGGCAATCAGCCCCAGCATTTT. The chain combines TRBV7-8 with TRBJ1-5; D might be TRBD1 (6 bases). The CDR3 has 17 residues. The V gene lost 3 bases and the J gene lost 2 bases, with 17 bases spanning the gap. Looked up from germline, CDR1 is SGHVS and CDR2 is FQNEAQ.

This clonotype occurred a few times. The rearrangement links TRBV7-8 to TRBJ2-1; possible D gene TRBD1, 6 bases. The CDR3 runs to 12 residues. CDR1 SGHVS and CDR2 FQNEAQ come from the germline V gene. V gave up 4 bases and J gave up 13 bases, with 14 bases separating them. CDR3 residues: CASSSLRDNQFF. Written as DNA, the CDR3 is TGTGCCAGCAGCTCACTCCGGGACAACCAGTTCTTC.

The genes are TRBV7-9 and TRBJ1-5, with D maybe TRBD1 (6 bases). Trimming shortened V by 5 bases and J by 4 bases, and 15 bases separated the two germline ends. CDR3 size: 15 residues. The germline V gene has CDR1 SEHNR and CDR2 FQNEAQ (reference sequence). Here the CDR3 reads CASSTSWGPNQPQHF. The CDR3, as DNA: TGTGCCAGCAGCACCTCTTGGGGGCCTAATCAGCCCCAGCATTTT.

This clonotype was seen a few times. This sequence joins TRBV12-3 or TRBV12-4 and TRBJ1-1; the match to TRBD1 covers 9 bases. This CDR3 has 12 residues. V gave up 7 bases and J gave up 10 bases; unmatched junction bases: 7. The CDR3, as DNA: TGTGCCAGCACCTTGGGACAGGGCAGAGCTTTCTTT. The encoded protein is CASTLGQGRAFF.

This clonotype was observed a single time. CDR3 sequence (DNA): TGCAGTGCTAGAGATCCTGGGGCAGGGGGCTTTTCCTACGAGCAGTACTTC. This sequence encodes CSARDPGAGGFSYEQYF. The chain employs TRBV20-1 and TRBJ2-7; 8 bases are a match to TRBD1. The CDR3 runs 17 residues. V lost 0 bases and J lost 1; bases outside the gene matches: 11. Germline CDR1 and CDR2: DFQATT and SNEGSKA (reference sequence).

This clonotype was seen only a few times. V gene TRBV7-2 combines with J gene TRBJ2-5; 7 bases are shared with TRBD1. This CDR3 is built from 13 residues. The V and J ends lost 8 bases and 5 bases, in that order; junction bases with no gene match: 8. Germline values: CDR1 SGHTA, CDR2 FQGNSA. The CDR3 loop is CASGRQGVETQYF. The CDR3 bases are TGTGCCAGCGGCCGACAGGGAGTGGAGACCCAGTACTTC.

The chain employs TRBV20-1 and TRBJ2-7, with 12 nucleotides matching TRBD2. The CDR3 runs 16 residues. CDR1 is DFQATT and CDR2 is SNEGSKA in the germline V gene (reference sequence). Trimming removed 2 bases from V and 3 bases from J; junction bases left unmatched: 8. CDR3 protein: CSARPLAGGIYYEQYF. In DNA, the CDR3 is TGCAGTGCTAGACCCCTAGCGGGGGGGATTTACTACGAGCAGTACTTC.

In its sample, this clonotype was seen a few times. V usage is TRBV6-1 and J usage is TRBJ1-6; weak D call: TRBD1 (5 bases). V was pared by 8 bases and J by 0 bases, with 14 bases between. CDR3 length: 16 amino acids. The germline V gene has CDR1 MNHNS and CDR2 SASEGT. CDR3: CASRDLPSSYNSPLHF. The CDR3 DNA reads TGTGCCAGCCGGGACCTTCCTAGCTCCTATAATTCACCCCTCCACTTT.

This clonotype was detected once. The gene calls are TRBV5-1 and TRBJ2-6, with D possibly matching TRBD1 (5 bases). The CDR3 sequence is 15 residues long. The germline V and J ends were trimmed by 3 bases and 3 bases, with 10 bases remaining between them. The germline gives CDR1 SGHRS, CDR2 YFSETQ. CDR3 coding DNA: TGCGCCAGCAGCTCCTGGGGCGGTGGGGCCAACGTCCTGACTTTC. This encodes CASSSWGGGANVLTF.

A few counts support this clonotype. The V gene is TRBV7-9, the J gene TRBJ2-5; D possibly corresponds to TRBD2 (7 bases). The length of the CDR3 is 15 residues. The V end was cut by 7 bases, the J end by 4 bases, with 19 bases between. The germline V gene encodes CDR1 SEHNR and CDR2 FQNEAQ (reference sequence). CDR3 amino acids: CASILTGGLVETQYF. In DNA form, the CDR3 reads TGTGCCAGCATCCTTACGGGGGGCCTGGTAGAGACCCAGTACTTC.

This clonotype has just a few counts. V and J are TRBV5-4 and TRBJ2-3; D gene ambiguous. The CDR3 is made up of 14 amino acids. V gave up 2 bases and J gave up 6 bases, with 13 bases separating them. Germline V gives CDR1 SGHNT, CDR2 YYREEE (reference sequence). CDR3 in DNA: TGTGCCAGCAGCTTCCCGGGTCGACGGGATACGCAGTATTTT. This sequence encodes CASSFPGRRDTQYF.

This clonotype came up a few times. The gene calls are TRBV10-3 and TRBJ2-5; 8 nucleotides line up with TRBD1. There are 14 residues in the CDR3. Trimming removed 6 bases from V and 2 bases from J; junction bases left unmatched: 5. CDR1 and CDR2 from the germline V gene are ENHRY and SYGVKD. The CDR3 sequence is CAIRLTGGQETQYF. The CDR3 DNA reads TGTGCCATCAGATTAACAGGGGGGCAAGAGACCCAGTACTTC.

The chain recombines TRBV7-9 with TRBJ1-2, with D uncertain. V was cut by 3 bases and J by 1 base, with 9 bases left in between. Germline values: CDR1 SEHNR, CDR2 FQNEAQ (reference sequence). The CDR3 length is 14 residues. The CDR3 here is CASSFRADNYGYTF. The CDR3 DNA sequence: TGTGCCAGCAGCTTTCGGGCGGATAACTATGGCTACACCTTC.

This clonotype came up a few times. CDR3 region: CASSQTRGETQYF. CDR3 coding DNA: TGTGCCAGCAGCCAAACCCGGGGGGAGACCCAGTACTTC. The chain uses TRBV4-2 and TRBJ2-5; TRBD2 is a possible D gene (6 bases). Trimming removed 2 bases at V and 5 bases at J, with 9 bases between. Germline lookup yields CDR1 LGHNA and CDR2 YNFKEQ. The CDR3 is 13 amino acids.

This clonotype was recorded at least ten times. The rearrangement links TRBV25-1 to TRBJ2-2; D may be TRBD2 (6 bases). Trimming took 7 bases from V and 3 from J, leaving 9 bases between them. The CDR3 loop spans 13 amino acids. Germline loops: CDR1 MGHDK, CDR2 SYGVNS. As DNA, the CDR3 is TGTGCCAGCACCGGGACTTACACCGGGGAGCTGTTTTTT. This translates into CASTGTYTGELFF.

In its sample, this clonotype was seen a few times. The gene calls are TRBV10-3 and TRBJ1-6; 10 positions agree with TRBD1. Germline CDR1 and CDR2: ENHRY and SYGVKD. The V gene end was trimmed by 2 bases and the J gene end by 8 bases; junction bases not matched to a gene: 6. CDR3 length: 16 residues. CDR3 DNA: TGTGCCATCAGTGAGAACACGGGACAGGGGCATTCACCCCTCCACTTT. This gives the protein CAISENTGQGHSPLHF.

The rearrangement links TRBV7-2 to TRBJ2-3; 8 positions agree with TRBD2. Trimming cost V 10 bases and J 2 bases; bases outside gene matches: 8. The germline V gene encodes CDR1 SGHTA and CDR2 FQGNSA. The CDR3 runs 14 residues. The CDR3: CATGLGWNTDTQYF. For the CDR3, the DNA is TGTGCCACGGGACTAGGGTGGAACACAGATACGCAGTATTTT.

V is TRBV7-2 and J is TRBJ2-1; 11 nucleotides match TRBD2. The V and J ends lost 1 base and 8 bases, in that order; junction bases with no gene match: 7. The CDR3 loop spans 16 amino acids. The germline V gene encodes CDR1 SGHTA and CDR2 FQGNSA. The CDR3 DNA follows: TGTGCCAGCAGCTTAGGAGCCACTAGCGGGGGATATGAGCAGTTCTTC. The encoded protein is CASSLGATSGGYEQFF. The full variable domain, its missing parts supplied by reference TRBV7-2 and TRBJ2-1, is GAGVSQSPSNKVTEKGKDVELRCDPISGHTALYWYRQSLGQGLEFLIYFQGNSAPDKSGLPSDRFSAERTGGSVSTLTIQRTQQEDSAVYLCASSLGATSGGYEQFFGPGTRLTVL.

This clonotype has more than one count but fewer than ten. The chain recombines TRBV12-3 or TRBV12-4 with TRBJ2-1; no definite D call. With 6 bases removed from V and 7 bases from J, the gap between germline ends came to 10 bases. The CDR3 length is 12 residues. As DNA, the CDR3 is TGTGCCAGCAGGAGGATTGTTAATGAGCAGTTCTTC. Protein sequence: CASRRIVNEQFF.

This clonotype showed up just a few times. The gene calls are TRBV9 and TRBJ1-2; possibly TRBD1 for D (5 bases). This CDR3 region has 13 residues. Germline CDR1 and CDR2: SGDLS and YYNGEE. Trimming stripped 0 bases from V and 6 bases from J, with 9 bases between. The CDR3 here is CASSVVSTDGYTF. The CDR3 nucleotides read TGTGCCAGCAGCGTAGTGTCGACAGATGGCTACACCTTC.

The chain carries TRBV7-2 and TRBJ2-3; D is unresolved. The V end was cut by 1 base, the J end by 4 bases, with 6 bases between. CDR1 and CDR2 from the germline V gene are SGHTA and FQGNSA. CDR3 length equals 13 residues. CDR3 amino acids: CASSLGPADTQYF. The CDR3 DNA reads TGTGCCAGCAGCTTAGGCCCGGCAGATACGCAGTATTTT.

The V call is TRBV20-1, the J call TRBJ1-5; D may be TRBD1 (6 bases). The V gene lost 6 bases and the J gene lost 4 bases, with 13 bases spanning the gap. The length of the CDR3 is 13 residues. CDR1 and CDR2 (germline): DFQATT, SNEGSKA (reference sequence). CDR3 in amino acids: CSAGNRANQPQHF. CDR3 nucleotides: TGCAGTGCAGGTAACAGGGCTAATCAGCCCCAGCATTTT.

This rearrangement joins TRBV19 to TRBJ1-5; 9 bases match TRBD1. This CDR3 is built from 14 residues. V lost 5 bases, J lost 7 bases, and 6 bases stayed unmatched. Per germline, CDR1 LNHDA and CDR2 SQIVND (reference sequence). The CDR3 DNA sequence: TGTGCCAGTAGTGGCACAGGGGGCAGGCAGCCCCAGCATTTT. It is translated as CASSGTGGRQPQHF.

The chain carries TRBV5-4 and TRBJ2-3, with 14 bases aligning to TRBD2. This CDR3 has 17 residues. V gave up 6 bases and J gave up 0 bases; unmatched junction bases: 6. Germline V gives CDR1 SGHNT, CDR2 YYREEE (reference sequence). CDR3 bases: TGTGCCAGCAACCCGGGACTAGCGGGGGTTAGCACAGATACGCAGTATTTT. Its protein is CASNPGLAGVSTDTQYF.

The chain recombines TRBV20-1 with TRBJ2-1; the match to TRBD2 covers 9 bases. The CDR3 runs 13 residues. V shed 6 bases, J shed 5 bases, and the junction held 5 bases outside the gene matches. The V gene's germline CDR1 is DFQATT and CDR2 SNEGSKA (reference sequence). The CDR3 DNA is TGCAGTGCAACTACTAGCGGGCACAATGAGCAGTTCTTC. Amino acid sequence: CSATTSGHNEQFF.

This clonotype was recorded many times. V gene TRBV5-1 combines with J gene TRBJ1-1; D is unclear. The germline V gene has CDR1 SGHRS and CDR2 YFSETQ. The CDR3 has 14 amino acids. V was shortened by 0 bases and J by 4 bases, with 10 bases between the two germline ends. The CDR3 loop reads CASSLVWLGTEAFF. The CDR3, as DNA: TGCGCCAGCAGCTTGGTCTGGCTAGGCACTGAAGCTTTCTTT.